This TCR beta chain was found in a study of blood T cell repertoires in COVID-19. V dropped 1 base and J dropped 2 bases, with 7 bases sitting between them. CDR3 length: 15 amino acids. Germline loops: CDR1 KGHDR, CDR2 SFDVKD. Clones were read by immunoSEQ multiplex PCR, and TCRdb kept only the in-frame ones, dropping some. The sample holds fewer than 700,000 clones; 85% to 90% are singletons and the top ten take under 8.5%. The sample comprised peripheral blood. The receptor was derived from a woman aged 45-65 years with COVID-19, enrolled during active disease. The chain employs TRBV24-1 and TRBJ2-2, with a weak D call TRBD2 (6 bases). CDR3 sequence reads: CATSDFGGNTGELFF. In DNA form, the CDR3 reads TGTGCCACCAGTGATTTCGGGGGAAACACCGGGGAGCTGTTTTTT.